These T cell receptor beta chains were read from a single sample in a study of vaccination and CD4 T cells after COVID-19. MiXCR, applied by TCRdb to the PCR reads, yields one record per CDR3 protein. The sample holds 7,200 or so distinct CDR3 sequences, around 48% seen once. Their target antigens are unknown. The sample was CD4+ T cells from blood, cultured in vitro. The receptors originated from a human donor in good health. Each CDR3 is given with its conserved first and last residue. A D gene is named only where the DNA matches it firmly. For some rows the clone size is stated as once, few or many, or as a class when expanded; others skip it.

CASSPDGIGGSYTF | TGTGCCAGCTCACCGGACGGGATCGGGGGTAGCTACACCTTC | TRBV18 | NA | TRBJ1-2 | NA
CSASPTGQSSETQYF | TGCAGTGCTAGCCCTACTGGACAGTCCTCTGAGACCCAGTACTTC | TRBV20-1 | NA | TRBJ2-5 | NA
CASSLAGTDTQYF | TGTGCCAGCAGCTTGGCTGGAACAGATACGCAGTATTTT | TRBV5-4 | NA | TRBJ2-3 | NA
CSVLRWTGNTEAFF | TGCAGCGTCCTTCGTTGGACAGGGAACACTGAAGCTTTCTTT | TRBV29-1 | once | TRBJ1-1 | TRBD1
CASSLGDSSTEKLFF | TGCGCCAGCAGCTTGGGGGACAGTTCTACTGAAAAACTGTTTTTT | TRBV5-1 | once | TRBJ1-4 | TRBD1
CAILTGTGPYEQYF | TGTGCCATCCTGACCGGGACAGGGCCCTACGAGCAGTACTTC | TRBV28 | once | TRBJ2-7 | TRBD1
CASSPHPYYGYTF | TGTGCCAGTAGTCCCCACCCCTACTATGGCTACACCTTC | TRBV19 | NA | TRBJ1-2 | NA
CSAIMGVTATEAFF | TGCAGTGCCATTATGGGAGTCACAGCCACTGAAGCTTTCTTT | TRBV20-1 | NA | TRBJ1-1 | NA
CASSERGQGNTIYF | TGTGCCAGCAGCGAGAGGGGACAGGGAAACACCATATATTTT | TRBV6-1 | few | TRBJ1-3 | TRBD1
CATSRAGSGGDTQYF | TGTGCCACCAGCAGAGCTGGAAGCGGGGGAGATACGCAGTATTTT | TRBV15 | NA | TRBJ2-3 | TRBD2
CATSDPLANEQFF | TGTGCCACCAGTGATCCTCTAGCGAATGAGCAGTTCTTC | TRBV24-1 | NA | TRBJ2-1 | NA
CSATGQGKKNTEAFF | TGCAGTGCTACAGGACAGGGGAAAAAGAACACTGAAGCTTTCTTT | TRBV20-1 | NA | TRBJ1-1 | TRBD1
CASSRDTAYEQYF | TGCGCCAGCAGCCGGGACACTGCCTACGAGCAGTACTTC | TRBV5-1 | NA | TRBJ2-7 | NA
CSASPWDNLNTEAFF | TGCAGTGCAAGCCCCTGGGACAACTTGAACACTGAAGCTTTCTTT | TRBV20-1 | few | TRBJ1-1 | NA
CASRGGQGWNSPLHF | TGTGCCAGCAGGGGGGGACAGGGGTGGAATTCACCCCTCCACTTT | TRBV28 | NA | TRBJ1-6 | TRBD1
CSAKLAGGLETQYF | TGCAGTGCCAAACTAGCGGGAGGGCTCGAGACCCAGTACTTC | TRBV20-1 | NA | TRBJ2-5 | TRBD2
CAWAGGTGQPQHF | TGTGCCTGGGCCGGGGGTACGGGTCAGCCCCAGCATTTT | TRBV30 | NA | TRBJ1-5 | NA
CASSLLTSRQLNEQFF | TGTGCCAGCAGTTTATTGACTAGCCGCCAACTCAATGAGCAGTTCTTC | TRBV12-3/TRBV12-4 | NA | TRBJ2-1 | TRBD2
CASSPMGTDFYQPQHF | TGTGCCAGCTCCCCAATGGGGACAGATTTTTATCAGCCCCAGCATTTT | TRBV21-1 | NA | TRBJ1-5 | NA
CASTRRVREYWVETQYF | TGTGCCAGCACCAGACGGGTTCGGGAGTATTGGGTTGAGACCCAGTACTTC | TRBV6-1 | NA | TRBJ2-5 | NA
CASSQDRVSTEAFF | TGCGCCAGCAGCCAAGATAGGGTCTCCACTGAAGCTTTCTTT | TRBV4-3 | once | TRBJ1-1 | NA
CASSLASGTNTGELFF | TGTGCCAGCAGCTTGGCCTCCGGAACGAACACCGGGGAGCTGTTTTTT | TRBV5-6 | NA | TRBJ2-2 | NA
CSAILQGDTQYF | TGCAGTGCTATACTCCAGGGGGATACGCAGTATTTT | TRBV20-1 | NA | TRBJ2-3 | NA
CASSLKEAQYF | TGTGCCAGCAGTTTGAAAGAGGCCCAGTACTTC | TRBV27 | NA | TRBJ2-5 | NA
CSAKTSGRGAKTYEQYF | TGCAGTGCTAAAACTAGCGGGAGGGGCGCGAAAACCTACGAGCAGTACTTC | TRBV20-1 | NA | TRBJ2-7 | TRBD2
CATSWDRASGNTIYF | TGTGCCACCAGCTGGGACAGGGCCTCTGGAAACACCATATATTTT | TRBV15 | few | TRBJ1-3 | TRBD1
CSARVGFSDNSPLHF | TGCAGTGCTAGAGTGGGTTTTTCGGATAATTCACCCCTCCACTTT | TRBV20-1 | few | TRBJ1-6 | NA
CASSPPRAGTHTGELFF | TGTGCCAGCAGCCCGCCCCGGGCGGGGACACACACCGGGGAGCTGTTTTTT | TRBV28 | few | TRBJ2-2 | NA